The 19 T cell receptor beta chains reported below all come from one sample, sequenced in a study of shared T cell receptors in the human thymus. Repertoires were generated with immunoSEQ multiplex PCR, while TCRdb's copy carries only in-frame clones and drops some. Among roughly 550,000 clones, 75% to 85% were seen once, and the ten largest hold less than 0.015%. These data were likewise used in another study, on human thymus T cells.

Input material: thymocytes. Receptor source: a boy younger than two with a congenital heart defect.

The chain combines TRBV29-1 with TRBJ2-2, with 9 bases that match TRBD1. Germline V lookup: CDR1 SQVTM, CDR2 ANQGSEA. The length of the CDR3 is 14 residues. The junction had 7 bases not matched to a gene; V was cut back by 6 bases and J by 5 bases. In DNA, the CDR3 is TGCAGCGTAGGAGGACAGGGGTGGACCGGGGAGCTGTTTTTT. Translation gives CSVGGQGWTGELFF.

This rearrangement joins TRBV28 to TRBJ1-1, with a possible D match to TRBD1 (5 bases). The CDR3 is 12 amino acids. V shed 9 bases and J shed 2 bases, with 10 bases lying between them. Per the germline V gene, CDR1 is MDHEN and CDR2 is SYDVKM. This chain's CDR3 is CASQGSNTEAFF. CDR3 DNA: TGTGCCAGTCAGGGCTCAAACACTGAAGCTTTCTTT.

This chain joins TRBV11-1 and TRBJ2-2, with D perhaps TRBD1 (5 bases). CDR3 length: 14 residues. The ends were cut back, 0 bases at V and 5 bases at J, with 7 bases in the middle. The germline V gene encodes CDR1 SGHAT and CDR2 FQDESV (reference sequence). The CDR3 loop reads CASSLAGRTGELFF. In nucleotides, the CDR3 is TGTGCCAGCAGCTTAGCGGGGCGTACCGGGGAGCTGTTTTTT.

The genes are TRBV18 and TRBJ2-7; TRBD1 aligns across 7 bases. The CDR3 has 16 residues. Per the germline V gene, CDR1 is KGHSH and CDR2 is LQKENI. V lost 2 bases and J lost 3; bases outside the gene matches: 10. The CDR3 DNA reads as TGTGCCAGCTCACCAAAAAACAGGGGACATCTCTACGAGCAGTACTTC. It translates to CASSPKNRGHLYEQYF.

The chain carries TRBV7-2 and TRBJ2-4; TRBD2 aligns across 13 bases. V lost 5 bases to trimming and J lost 4 bases; unmatched junction nucleotides: 8. Germline CDR1 is SGHTA and CDR2 is FQGNSA. The CDR3 spans 17 residues. The CDR3 is CASSPHPLAGGKNIQYF. The CDR3 DNA reads as TGTGCCAGCAGCCCGCACCCACTAGCGGGAGGGAAAAACATTCAGTACTTC.

The chain recombines TRBV7-3 with TRBJ2-2, with 11 positions matching TRBD2. V shed 2 bases, J shed 3 bases, and the junction held 5 bases outside the gene matches. Per the germline V gene, CDR1 is SGHTA and CDR2 is FQGTGA. The CDR3 has 17 residues. CDR3 residues: CASSLALAGADTGELFF. The CDR3 coding sequence is TGTGCCAGCAGCTTAGCACTAGCGGGAGCAGACACCGGGGAGCTGTTTTTT.

The CDR3 spells CASSTDSGTITDTQYF. In DNA form, the CDR3 reads TGCGCCAGCAGCACCGACAGCGGGACGATCACAGATACGCAGTATTTT. This sequence joins TRBV5-1 and TRBJ2-3, with 7 bases aligning to TRBD2. V was pared by 4 bases and J by 2 bases, with 10 bases of the junction left unmatched. Germline CDR1 reads SGHRS; CDR2 reads YFSETQ. The length of the CDR3 is 16 residues.

V gene TRBV29-1 combines with J gene TRBJ2-2; 12 positions agree with TRBD1. Trimming took 0 bases from V and 5 from J; bases not matched to a gene: 7. The CDR3 sequence is 17 residues long. CDR1 SQVTM and CDR2 ANQGSEA come from the germline V gene. The CDR3 here is CSVEDGRDRGRTGELFF. The CDR3 DNA follows: TGCAGCGTTGAAGACGGGCGGGACAGGGGGCGAACCGGGGAGCTGTTTTTT.

CDR3 in DNA: TGCAGCGTTGAAGATCGTTTGACGGGAGATACCGACAATGAGCAGTTCTTC. The encoded protein is CSVEDRLTGDTDNEQFF. The chain recombines TRBV29-1 with TRBJ2-1; D is possibly TRBD2 (6 bases). Germline V lookup: CDR1 SQVTM, CDR2 ANQGSEA. Between the trimmed V and J ends, which lost 0 bases and 5 bases, there was a span of 20 bases. This CDR3 is 17 amino acids long.

As DNA, the CDR3 is TGCGCCAGCAGCCCGGACAGGGCGAAGAACACTGAAGCTTTCTTT. This encodes CASSPDRAKNTEAFF. This sequence joins TRBV4-1 and TRBJ1-1; 8 bases agree with TRBD1. The CDR3 is 15 amino acids. With 4 bases clipped from V and 1 base from J, the junction kept 5 bases outside the gene matches. Germline CDR1 is MGHRA and CDR2 is YSYEKL.

The V and J genes are TRBV18 and TRBJ2-1, with TRBD2 identical over 9 bases. V lost 5 bases, J lost 6 bases, and 2 bases stayed unmatched. Per the germline V gene, CDR1 is KGHSH and CDR2 is LQKENI. The CDR3 spans 13 residues. CDR3 bases: TGTGCCAGCTCAGCGGGAGGGTGCAATGAGCAGTTCTTC. Translated, it gives CASSAGGCNEQFF.

The chain recombines TRBV6-5 with TRBJ2-7; the D is unclear. The germline V and J ends were trimmed by 4 bases and 0 bases, with 7 bases remaining between them. This CDR3 is 13 amino acids long. The germline V gene has CDR1 MNHEY and CDR2 SVGAGI. The CDR3 here is CASSSSSSYEQYF. CDR3 bases: TGTGCCAGCAGTTCTAGTTCCTCCTACGAGCAGTACTTC.

The sample holds a few counts of this clone. The chain joins TRBV29-1 to TRBJ2-1, with unresolved D. This CDR3 contains 14 residues. Germline V lookup: CDR1 SQVTM, CDR2 ANQGSEA. The V and J ends lost 4 bases and 2 bases respectively, with 12 bases between them. This CDR3 reads CSVAGPNPYNEQFF. The CDR3 DNA follows: TGCAGCGTTGCTGGCCCAAACCCCTACAATGAGCAGTTCTTC.

The gene calls are TRBV11-2 and TRBJ1-2, with D unresolved. Germline V lookup: CDR1 SGHAT, CDR2 FQNNGV. The V end was cut by 5 bases, the J end by 8 bases, with 15 bases between. This CDR3 has 13 residues. CDR3 residues: CASSPGRGGGYTF. CDR3 coding DNA: TGTGCCAGCAGCCCCGGCAGAGGTGGCGGCTACACCTTC. Full variable domain (rest looked up from reference TRBV11-2 and TRBJ1-2): EAGVAQSPRYKIIEKRQSVAFWCNPISGHATLYWYQQILGQGPKLLIQFQNNGVVDDSQLPKDRFSAERLKGVDSTLKIQPAKLEDSAVYLCASSPGRGGGYTFGSGTRLTVV.

In this sample, this clone turned up a few times. The chain recombines TRBV2 with TRBJ2-5; the D gene is possibly TRBD2 (6 bases). The CDR3 spans 13 residues. Trimming took off 3 bases at V and 1 base at J, with 6 bases between the two ends. CDR1 SNHLY and CDR2 FYNNEI come from the germline V gene. CDR3 in amino acids: CASSETSQETQYF. CDR3 coding DNA: TGTGCCAGCAGTGAGACTAGCCAAGAGACCCAGTACTTC.

The J gene is TRBJ2-3, the V gene TRBV9; 7 bases line up with TRBD2. V was pared by 0 bases and J by 5 bases, with 6 bases of the junction left unmatched. Germline CDR1 and CDR2: SGDLS and YYNGEE. The CDR3 extends over 15 amino acids. The CDR3 sequence is CASSVVAGEGDTQYF. The CDR3 DNA is TGTGCCAGCAGCGTAGTGGCGGGAGAGGGAGATACGCAGTATTTT. The whole variable domain, filled in from reference TRBV9 and TRBJ2-3, reads DSGVTQTPKHLITATGQRVTLRCSPRSGDLSVYWYQQSLDQGLQFLIQYYNGEERAKGNILERFSAQQFPDLHSELNLSSLELGDSALYFCASSVVAGEGDTQYFGPGTRLTVL.

The sample holds one count of this clone. The gene calls are TRBV18 and TRBJ2-5; 8 nucleotides align to TRBD2. The CDR3 is 18 amino acids. V trimming: 2 bases; J trimming: 4 bases; junction bases outside the gene matches: 15. The germline gives CDR1 KGHSH, CDR2 LQKENI. In DNA, the CDR3 is TGTGCCAGCTCACCAAGGAGTGCAGCGGGAGAGGAAACAGAGACCCAGTACTTC. Its protein product is CASSPRSAAGEETETQYF.

The genes are TRBV19 and TRBJ2-1; D may be TRBD1 (7 bases). Per the germline V gene, CDR1 is LNHDA and CDR2 is SQIVND (reference sequence). The CDR3 totals 17 residues. V gave up 0 bases and J gave up 7 bases, with 19 bases separating them. CDR3 nucleotides: TGTGCCAGTAGTATAGAGGGAGGACAGGAGGCAAGGAATGAGCAGTTCTTC. It translates to CASSIEGGQEARNEQFF.

The chain couples TRBV7-6 to TRBJ2-7, with TRBD2 matching over 9 bases. The CDR3 is 16 residues long. V gave up 0 bases and J gave up 4 bases; unmatched junction bases: 7. The germline V gene has CDR1 SGHVS and CDR2 FNYEAQ. The CDR3 bases are TGTGCCAGCAGCTTAGCGCATGGAGCGGGAGGTTACGAGCAGTACTTC. It yields the protein CASSLAHGAGGYEQYF.